These T cell receptor beta chains were read from a single sample in a study of CD8+CD57+ T cells in acquired aplastic anemia. TCRdb analysed the reads with MiXCR anew, one entry per CDR3 protein. The sample lists 450,000 to 550,000 distinct CDR3 sequences, about a third occurring once. Source material: sorted CD4+, CD8+, or CD8+CD57+ T cells (not recorded which) from PBMCs. These receptors all stem from a human donor with aplastic anemia. CDR3s leave out the opening cysteine and the closing phenylalanine or tryptophan. The order of the fields is V gene, J gene, CDR3 protein.

v_gene: TRBV7-2; j_gene: TRBJ1-2; CDR3aa: ASSLGDRALYGYT
v_gene: TRBV10-2; j_gene: TRBJ1-1; CDR3aa: ASSVQGASAF
v_gene: TRBV5-1; j_gene: TRBJ2-1; CDR3aa: ASSLAVTSGRNEQF
v_gene: TRBV15; j_gene: TRBJ2-1; CDR3aa: ATSRDREGEQF
v_gene: TRBV20-1; j_gene: TRBJ1-1; CDR3aa: SARDEGQAF
v_gene: TRBV11-2; j_gene: TRBJ1-2; CDR3aa: ASSPKTGQGVNFDYGYT
v_gene: TRBV11-3; j_gene: TRBJ2-3; CDR3aa: ASSLEPDTQY
v_gene: TRBV7-3; j_gene: TRBJ2-7; CDR3aa: ASSLFPNEQY
v_gene: TRBV5-1; j_gene: TRBJ2-7; CDR3aa: ASSMGHIDEQY
v_gene: TRBV10-3; j_gene: TRBJ2-3; CDR3aa: AIMSGGDADTQY
v_gene: TRBV28; j_gene: TRBJ1-2; CDR3aa: ASSFSRGYT
v_gene: TRBV20-1; j_gene: TRBJ1-5; CDR3aa: SARGTAAPNQPQH
v_gene: TRBV7-9; j_gene: TRBJ2-7; CDR3aa: ASSLGRASYEQY
v_gene: TRBV9; j_gene: TRBJ2-3; CDR3aa: ASSVSGEAQY
v_gene: TRBV10-3; j_gene: TRBJ2-7; CDR3aa: AISERQGVAEQY
v_gene: TRBV2; j_gene: TRBJ1-2; CDR3aa: ASSATGMAPGYT
v_gene: TRBV29-1; j_gene: TRBJ1-5; CDR3aa: SVQGLPNQPQH
v_gene: TRBV27; j_gene: TRBJ1-6; CDR3aa: ASTPRQALYNSPLH
v_gene: TRBV15; j_gene: TRBJ1-1; CDR3aa: ATSSLGGRGTEAL
v_gene: TRBV12-3/TRBV12-4; j_gene: TRBJ2-3; CDR3aa: ASSRTSPDTQY
v_gene: TRBV9; j_gene: TRBJ2-2; CDR3aa: ANSVEGTGELF
v_gene: TRBV11-1; j_gene: TRBJ1-6; CDR3aa: ASSFTVGTANSPLH
v_gene: TRBV7-2; j_gene: TRBJ1-2; CDR3aa: ASSQQGAGGNGYT
v_gene: TRBV25-1; j_gene: TRBJ2-1; CDR3aa: ASSNAPGTSLYNEQF
v_gene: TRBV12-3/TRBV12-4; j_gene: TRBJ1-1; CDR3aa: ASSRGQGMGNTEAF
v_gene: TRBV20-1; j_gene: TRBJ1-1; CDR3aa: SARDRLTGDTEAF
v_gene: TRBV6-1; j_gene: TRBJ2-5; CDR3aa: ASSGDRAYQETQY
v_gene: TRBV30; j_gene: TRBJ1-6; CDR3aa: AWDRVNSPLH
v_gene: TRBV24-1; j_gene: TRBJ1-2; CDR3aa: ATSPYT
v_gene: TRBV29-1; j_gene: TRBJ2-1; CDR3aa: SVEVRVQGEQF
v_gene: TRBV11-1; j_gene: TRBJ1-2; CDR3aa: ASSLATGGLNYGYT
v_gene: TRBV6-1; j_gene: TRBJ2-3; CDR3aa: ASRPSGARAADTQY
v_gene: TRBV29-1; j_gene: TRBJ1-4; CDR3aa: SVHSQGNEKLF
v_gene: TRBV7-2; j_gene: TRBJ1-6; CDR3aa: ANSRDRGNSPLH
v_gene: TRBV20-1; j_gene: TRBJ2-1; CDR3aa: SAPAGLAGPNEQF
v_gene: TRBV25-1; j_gene: TRBJ2-3; CDR3aa: ASSYSSGGADTQY
v_gene: TRBV2; j_gene: TRBJ1-6; CDR3aa: ASSVSGYNSPLH
v_gene: TRBV12-3/TRBV12-4; j_gene: TRBJ2-7; CDR3aa: ASSLSGSLAYEQY
v_gene: TRBV9; j_gene: TRBJ1-3; CDR3aa: ASSGRQSSGNTIY
v_gene: TRBV14; j_gene: TRBJ1-3; CDR3aa: ASSPVPGAGNTIY
v_gene: TRBV20-1; j_gene: TRBJ2-3; CDR3aa: SAQGLAGVEGTTDTQY
v_gene: TRBV7-2; j_gene: TRBJ2-4; CDR3aa: ASSPGSQGAENIQY
v_gene: TRBV25-1; j_gene: TRBJ1-5; CDR3aa: ASSSPGGPHQPQH
v_gene: TRBV2; j_gene: TRBJ1-2; CDR3aa: ASSRDSTYGYT
v_gene: TRBV20-1; j_gene: TRBJ1-2; CDR3aa: SASSLSGYGYT
v_gene: TRBV10-2; j_gene: TRBJ2-7; CDR3aa: ASNGQTLGEQY
v_gene: TRBV25-1; j_gene: TRBJ2-3; CDR3aa: ASSLFPPVTDTQY
v_gene: TRBV19; j_gene: TRBJ1-5; CDR3aa: AGSVGYSNQPQH
v_gene: TRBV7-9; j_gene: TRBJ1-2; CDR3aa: ASSAQGEGGYT